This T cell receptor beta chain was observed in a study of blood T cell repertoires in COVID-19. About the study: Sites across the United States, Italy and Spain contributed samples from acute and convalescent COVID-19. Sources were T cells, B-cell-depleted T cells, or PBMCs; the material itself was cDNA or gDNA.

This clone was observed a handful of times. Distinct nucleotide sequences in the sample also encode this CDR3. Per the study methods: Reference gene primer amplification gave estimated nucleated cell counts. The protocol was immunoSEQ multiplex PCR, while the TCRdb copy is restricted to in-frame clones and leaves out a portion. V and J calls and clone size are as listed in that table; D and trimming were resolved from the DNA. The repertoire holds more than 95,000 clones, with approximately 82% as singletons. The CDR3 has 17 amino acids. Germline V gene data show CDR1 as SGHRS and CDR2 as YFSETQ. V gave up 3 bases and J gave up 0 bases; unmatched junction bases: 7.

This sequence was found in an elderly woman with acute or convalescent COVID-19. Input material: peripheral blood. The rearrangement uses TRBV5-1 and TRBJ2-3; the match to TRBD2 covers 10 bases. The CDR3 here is CASSWPLAGGSTDTQYF. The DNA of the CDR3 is TGCGCCAGCAGCTGGCCGTTAGCGGGAGGAAGCACAGATACGCAGTATTTT.